The 26 T cell receptor beta chains below come from one sample, sequenced in a study of CD8 T cells in Susac syndrome. cDNA came from around 0.5 to 1 ug RNA primed by random hexamers. TCRdb re-called the immunoSEQ multiplex PCR reads through MiXCR, storing one row per CDR3 protein. The repertoire includes 150,000 or so distinct CDR3 sequences, more than 90% of them detected once, and over 0.12% sits in the top ten. What was sequenced was CD4+ T cells from PBMCs. Receptor source: a human donor in good health.

DNA for the CDR3: TGTGCCAGCAGTATGGGCAGGGCGGACGAGCAGTACTTC. It yields the protein CASSMGRADEQYF. The chain employs TRBV2 and TRBJ2-7; weak D call: TRBD1 (5 bases). CDR3 length: 13 residues. Germline assignment: CDR1 SNHLY and CDR2 FYNNEI. V was trimmed by 5 bases and J by 5 bases, leaving 13 bases between them. The full variable domain, rest sourced from reference TRBV2 and TRBJ2-7, is EPEVTQTPSHQVTQMGQEVILRCVPISNHLYFYWYRQILGQKVEFLVSFYNNEISEKSEIFDDQFSVERPDGSNFTLKIRSTKLEDSAMYFCASSMGRADEQYFGPGTRLTVT.

The chain carries TRBV2 and TRBJ1-6; possible D gene TRBD1, 5 bases. The CDR3 runs 12 residues. The V gene's germline CDR1 is SNHLY and CDR2 FYNNEI. Here the CDR3 DNA reads TGTGGCACCCAGGGCACCGGTTCACCCCTCCACTTT. Translated, it gives CGTQGTGSPLHF. The whole variable domain, filled in from reference TRBV2 and TRBJ1-6, reads EPEVTQTPSHQVTQMGQEVILRCVPISNHLYFYWYRQILGQKVEFLVSFYNNEISEKSEIFDDQFSVERPDGSNFTLKIRSTKLEDSAMYFCGTQGTGSPLHFGNGTRLTVT.

The chain links TRBV5-1 to TRBJ2-5; D is possibly TRBD1 or TRBD2 (6 bases each). Trimming removed 1 base at V and 5 bases at J, with 15 bases between. The CDR3 totals 15 residues. Germline-derived CDR1 and CDR2 are SGHRS and YFSETQ. CDR3 sequence: CASSLNPTGGETQYF. Written as DNA, the CDR3 is TGCGCCAGCAGCTTGAACCCGACAGGAGGGGAGACCCAGTACTTC. Together with reference TRBV5-1 and TRBJ2-5, the CDR3 gives the full variable domain: KAGVTQTPRYLIKTRGQQVTLSCSPISGHRSVSWYQQTPGQGLQFLFEYFSETQRNKGNFPGRFSGRQFSNSRSEMNVSTLELGDSALYLCASSLNPTGGETQYFGPGTRLLVL.

The rearrangement uses TRBV7-2 and TRBJ2-2; D might be TRBD2 (7 bases). Germline loops: CDR1 SGHTA, CDR2 FQGNSA. The CDR3 runs to 17 residues. V was cut by 3 bases and J by 4 bases, with 18 bases left in between. Written as DNA, the CDR3 is TGTGCCAGCAGCTTCGGGGGGCCCGATCGGGGCACCGGGGAGCTGTTTTTT. Its protein product is CASSFGGPDRGTGELFF.

The rearrangement uses TRBV24-1 and TRBJ2-6; D uncertain. CDR3 length equals 17 residues. Germline lookup yields CDR1 KGHDR and CDR2 SFDVKD. Between the trimmed V and J ends, which lost 3 bases and 0 bases, there was a span of 11 bases. The DNA for the CDR3 is TGTGCCACCAGTGATCCTACTGCAATCTCTGGGGCCAACGTCCTGACTTTC. This gives the protein CATSDPTAISGANVLTF.

The rearrangement uses TRBV29-1 and TRBJ1-1; the D gene is possibly TRBD1 (6 bases). Trimming removed 7 bases at V and 7 bases at J, with 16 bases between. The V gene's germline CDR1 is SQVTM and CDR2 ANQGSEA. This CDR3 is built from 12 residues. CDR3 bases: TGCAGCGCTCATAGGGACAACTTTGAAGCTTTCTTT. Its protein is CSAHRDNFEAFF.

This clonotype has just one count. The V call is TRBV9, the J call TRBJ1-6, with a weak D call TRBD1 (5 bases). V was clipped by 0 bases and J by 8 bases, with 12 bases between them. This CDR3 is 15 amino acids long. Per the germline V gene, CDR1 is SGDLS and CDR2 is YYNGEE. The CDR3 here is CASSVDGDGYSPLHF. CDR3 sequence (DNA): TGTGCCAGCAGCGTAGACGGGGACGGATATTCACCCCTCCACTTT.

V is TRBV3-1 and J is TRBJ2-1, with D hard to call. V lost 6 bases and J 3 bases, leaving 6 bases between the germline ends. CDR3 length equals 12 residues. Germline CDR1 reads LGHDT; CDR2 reads YNNKEL (reference sequence). As DNA, the CDR3 is TGTGCCAGCAGAGGGTTCTACAATGAGCAGTTCTTC. As protein: CASRGFYNEQFF.

This chain connects TRBV4-3 to TRBJ1-2; possible D gene TRBD1, 5 bases. In germline, CDR1 is LGHNA, CDR2 YSLEER. Trimming removed 0 bases at V and 8 bases at J, with 13 bases between. This CDR3 has 14 amino acids. DNA of the CDR3: TGCGCCAGCAGCCAAGATTTATCGGGGCTCGGCTACACCTTC. Translating gives CASSQDLSGLGYTF.

This chain uses TRBV7-9 with TRBJ2-5; 11 nucleotides match TRBD2. Germline CDR1 reads SEHNR; CDR2 reads FQNEAQ (reference sequence). V shed 3 bases, J shed 5 bases, and the junction held 2 bases outside the gene matches. This CDR3 has 14 residues. CDR3 in DNA: TGTGCCAGCAGCTTGACTAGCGGGGCGGAGACCCAGTACTTC. Translated, it gives CASSLTSGAETQYF.

The J gene is TRBJ2-7, the V gene TRBV29-1, with a possible D match to TRBD2 (7 bases). V dropped 4 bases and J dropped 6 bases, with 19 bases sitting between them. The germline V gene has CDR1 SQVTM and CDR2 ANQGSEA. This CDR3 has 14 amino acids. The CDR3 sequence: CSVGAGGPVTEQYF. The CDR3, as DNA: TGCAGCGTTGGGGCCGGGGGGCCGGTAACCGAGCAGTACTTC.

This chain connects TRBV20-1 to TRBJ2-1, with 11 bases that match TRBD1. The length of the CDR3 is 16 residues. Germline values: CDR1 DFQATT, CDR2 SNEGSKA (reference sequence). The trim removed 1 base at V and 1 base at J, leaving 3 bases unmatched. This CDR3 is CSARVRDRGSYNEQFF. The CDR3 DNA reads TGCAGTGCTAGAGTCAGGGACAGGGGGTCCTACAATGAGCAGTTCTTC.

The V and J genes are TRBV30 and TRBJ2-2; 8 nucleotides agree with TRBD2. The germline gives CDR1 GTSNPN, CDR2 SVGIG (reference sequence). This CDR3 region has 14 residues. V gave up 8 bases and J gave up 1 base; unmatched junction bases: 6. CDR3 sequence (DNA): TGTGCCGGCACTAGCGGCTTGAACACCGGGGAGCTGTTTTTT. This encodes CAGTSGLNTGELFF.

V and J are TRBV12-3 or TRBV12-4 and TRBJ1-1; 10 bases line up with TRBD1. V lost 5 bases and J lost 10; bases outside the gene matches: 7. CDR3 length: 13 amino acids. Here the CDR3 reads CASSPDRGRVAFF. CDR3 coding DNA: TGTGCCAGCAGTCCAGACAGGGGGCGCGTAGCTTTCTTT.

This rearrangement joins TRBV30 to TRBJ2-3, with 7 bases that match TRBD1. Trimming took 1 base from V and 3 from J; bases not matched to a gene: 1. Germline V gene sequence: CDR1 GTSNPN, CDR2 SVGIG (reference sequence). This CDR3 has 13 residues. CDR3 residues: CAWSGDRTDTQYF. In DNA form, the CDR3 reads TGTGCCTGGAGTGGGGACAGAACAGATACGCAGTATTTT. The whole variable domain, remainder taken from reference TRBV30 and TRBJ2-3, is SQTIHQWPATLVQPVGSPLSLECTVEGTSNPNLYWYRQAAGRGLQLLFYSVGIGQISSEVPQNLSASRPQDRQFILSSKKLLLSDSGFYLCAWSGDRTDTQYFGPGTRLTVL.

The chain carries TRBV9 and TRBJ2-1; TRBD1 agrees at 9 bases. Looked up from germline, CDR1 is SGDLS and CDR2 is YYNGEE. V lost 3 bases to trimming and J lost 9 bases; unmatched junction nucleotides: 10. The CDR3 loop spans 15 amino acids. The CDR3: CASSGPGQGVSEQFF. In nucleotides, the CDR3 is TGTGCCAGCAGCGGCCCGGGACAGGGTGTAAGTGAGCAGTTCTTC.

The chain has TRBV7-9 and TRBJ2-1, with unresolved D. The CDR3 loop spans 15 amino acids. Germline-derived CDR1 and CDR2 are SEHNR and FQNEAQ (reference sequence). Deletions cut 1 base from V and 7 bases from J, with 14 bases between. The CDR3 nucleotides are TGTGCCAGCAGCTTAGGTGGCAGGATCAAGAATGAGCAGTTCTTC. The encoded protein is CASSLGGRIKNEQFF.

The chain is built from TRBV5-4 and TRBJ1-6, with 7 bases matching TRBD1. The V gene's germline CDR1 is SGHNT and CDR2 YYREEE (reference sequence). CDR3 length: 14 amino acids. The junction had 4 bases not matched to a gene; V was cut back by 6 bases and J by 4 bases. The CDR3 DNA reads as TGTGCCAGCACTCCGGGACAGTATAATTCACCCCTCCACTTT. It specifies CASTPGQYNSPLHF.

The chain uses TRBV9 and TRBJ2-5, with D possibly TRBD2 on 6 matching bases. The CDR3 is made up of 12 amino acids. V was cut by 3 bases and J by 5 bases, with 8 bases left in between. Germline CDR1 is SGDLS and CDR2 is YYNGEE. The CDR3 DNA follows: TGTGCCAGCAGCGCGGGGGTGGAGACCCAGTACTTC. Amino acids: CASSAGVETQYF.

J is TRBJ2-3 and V is TRBV9, with D unresolved. Between the trimmed V and J ends, which lost 0 bases and 0 bases, there was a span of 5 bases. Germline CDR1 is SGDLS and CDR2 is YYNGEE. The CDR3 totals 14 residues. The CDR3: CASSVEPSTDTQYF. CDR3 coding DNA: TGTGCCAGCAGCGTAGAACCTAGCACAGATACGCAGTATTTT. The full variable domain, completed using reference TRBV9 and TRBJ2-3, is DSGVTQTPKHLITATGQRVTLRCSPRSGDLSVYWYQQSLDQGLQFLIQYYNGEERAKGNILERFSAQQFPDLHSELNLSSLELGDSALYFCASSVEPSTDTQYFGPGTRLTVL.

This clonotype appeared once. The rearrangement links TRBV2 to TRBJ2-7; either TRBD1 or TRBD2 may fit D (5 bases each). V lost 8 bases, J lost 4 bases, and 9 bases lay in between. The germline V gene has CDR1 SNHLY and CDR2 FYNNEI. The CDR3 runs 11 residues. CDR3 sequence (DNA): TGTGCCAGCGGGGGATCGTACGAGCAGTACTTC. This codes for CASGGSYEQYF.

The chain carries TRBV20-1 and TRBJ2-3; 7 nucleotides match TRBD2. The CDR3 is 14 residues long. J lost 1 base, V lost 5 bases, and 6 bases had no gene match. Germline-derived CDR1 and CDR2 are DFQATT and SNEGSKA (reference sequence). CDR3 sequence (DNA): TGCAGTGCTGCCCTGGCGGGGGGCACAGATACGCAGTATTTT. Translation gives CSAALAGGTDTQYF.

J is TRBJ2-2 and V is TRBV29-1, with a possible D match to TRBD1 (6 bases). Germline-derived CDR1 and CDR2 are SQVTM and ANQGSEA. Trimming stripped 6 bases from V and 6 bases from J, with 17 bases between. The CDR3 runs to 14 residues. The CDR3 is CSVAFRQAPGELFF. CDR3 coding DNA: TGCAGCGTCGCATTCCGACAGGCCCCCGGGGAGCTGTTTTTT.

The chain joins TRBV18 to TRBJ2-5; 7 positions match TRBD1. The CDR3 spans 14 residues. Germline-derived CDR1 and CDR2 are KGHSH and LQKENI. The V and J ends lost 2 bases and 4 bases, in that order; junction bases with no gene match: 4. The CDR3: CASSPGTDRETQYF. The CDR3 region has the DNA TGTGCCAGCTCACCAGGGACAGACCGAGAGACCCAGTACTTC. Complete variable domain (other parts from reference TRBV18 and TRBJ2-5): NAGVMQNPRHLVRRRGQEARLRCSPMKGHSHVYWYRQLPEEGLKFMVYLQKENIIDESGMPKERFSAEFPKEGPSILRIQQVVRGDSAAYFCASSPGTDRETQYFGPGTRLLVL.

The rearrangement uses TRBV11-2 and TRBJ2-2; D unresolved. CDR3 size: 14 residues. Germline V CDR1 and CDR2: SGHAT, FQNNGV. Trimming left V 5 bases short and J 0 bases short, with 7 bases between. CDR3: CASSQNSNTGELFF. The DNA for the CDR3 is TGTGCCAGCAGCCAAAATTCGAACACCGGGGAGCTGTTTTTT.

This clonotype was detected once. The V gene is TRBV29-1, the J gene TRBJ1-1; 9 nucleotides line up with TRBD1. Germline lookup yields CDR1 SQVTM and CDR2 ANQGSEA. The CDR3 contains 14 residues. The trim removed 7 bases at V and 1 base at J, leaving 7 bases unmatched. The DNA of the CDR3 is TGCAGCGCAAACAGGGGGCCGGGGAACACTGAAGCTTTCTTT. Residues: CSANRGPGNTEAFF.